This is a list of T cell receptor beta chains from one sample in a study of T-cell memory formation after mild COVID-19. TCRdb passed the 5' RACE reads through MiXCR, listing each CDR3 protein once. In the table there are 250,000 to 350,000 distinct CDR3 sequences, around 16% of which are singletons. Sequenced sample: PBMCs or a T cell subset sorted from them (not recorded which). Receptor source: a man aged 18 to 30 who had mild COVID-19 (a few samples of this study predate the infection). Cell type and time point are not known. Both conserved end residues are part of each CDR3. Fields, in order: V gene, CDR3 length, D gene, clone size, J gene, CDR3 protein, CDR3 DNA. A D gene is named only where the DNA matches it firmly. Clone size is given for some rows only: seen once, a few or many times, or a class if the clone is expanded.

V gene: TRBV20-1; CDR3 length: 14; D gene: -; clone size: few; J gene: TRBJ1-1; CDR3 protein: CSASLPGRRTEAFF; CDR3 DNA: TGCAGTGCTAGCCTCCCGGGTAGACGCACTGAAGCTTTCTTT
V gene: TRBV7-8; CDR3 length: 15; D gene: -; clone size: few; J gene: TRBJ2-6; CDR3 protein: CASSLHGSGANVLTF; CDR3 DNA: TGTGCCAGCAGCTTGCACGGCTCTGGGGCCAACGTCCTGACTTTC
V gene: TRBV29-1; CDR3 length: 12; D gene: -; clone size: many; J gene: TRBJ2-3; CDR3 protein: CSVETGRDTQYF; CDR3 DNA: TGCAGCGTTGAAACCGGGCGGGATACGCAGTATTTT
V gene: TRBV7-9; CDR3 length: 14; D gene: TRBD1; clone size: -; J gene: TRBJ1-2; CDR3 protein: CASSLAGQIYGYTF; CDR3 DNA: TGTGCCAGCAGCTTAGCGGGACAGATCTATGGCTACACCTTC
V gene: TRBV7-3; CDR3 length: 13; D gene: -; clone size: few; J gene: TRBJ2-5; CDR3 protein: CARAQETEETQYF; CDR3 DNA: TGTGCCCGGGCCCAGGAAACGGAGGAGACCCAGTACTTC
V gene: TRBV20-1; CDR3 length: 12; D gene: -; clone size: few; J gene: TRBJ1-5; CDR3 protein: CSAAGVDQPQHF; CDR3 DNA: TGCAGTGCAGCAGGCGTGGATCAGCCCCAGCATTTT
V gene: TRBV7-2; CDR3 length: 15; D gene: TRBD1; clone size: many; J gene: TRBJ2-7; CDR3 protein: CASSPQGTGYYEQYF; CDR3 DNA: TGTGCCAGCAGCCCGCAGGGGACAGGGTATTACGAGCAGTACTTC
V gene: TRBV7-3; CDR3 length: 15; D gene: -; clone size: few; J gene: TRBJ2-3; CDR3 protein: CASSSGWEHTDTQYF; CDR3 DNA: TGTGCCAGCAGCTCCGGGTGGGAGCACACAGATACGCAGTATTTT
V gene: TRBV3-1; CDR3 length: 15; D gene: -; clone size: few; J gene: TRBJ2-5; CDR3 protein: CASSPRGPKLETQYF; CDR3 DNA: TGTGCCAGCAGCCCCCGAGGACCGAAGCTAGAGACCCAGTACTTC
V gene: TRBV25-1; CDR3 length: 14; D gene: TRBD1; clone size: -; J gene: TRBJ1-2; CDR3 protein: CASSDTTGGYGYTF; CDR3 DNA: TGTGCCAGCAGTGATACGACAGGGGGCTATGGCTACACCTTC
V gene: TRBV7-3; CDR3 length: 16; D gene: -; clone size: -; J gene: TRBJ2-7; CDR3 protein: CASSLMGGSHPYEQYF; CDR3 DNA: TGTGCCAGCAGCTTAATGGGGGGCAGCCACCCCTACGAGCAGTACTTC
V gene: TRBV6-2/TRBV6-3; CDR3 length: 19; D gene: TRBD1; clone size: few; J gene: TRBJ1-5; CDR3 protein: CASSSSLGQGYYSNQPQHF; CDR3 DNA: TGTGCCAGCAGTTCCAGCCTGGGACAGGGATACTATAGCAATCAGCCCCAGCATTTT
V gene: TRBV6-5; CDR3 length: 16; D gene: TRBD2; clone size: -; J gene: TRBJ2-1; CDR3 protein: CASSYSSGGSYNEQFF; CDR3 DNA: TGTGCCAGCAGTTACTCAAGCGGGGGGTCTTACAATGAGCAGTTCTTC
V gene: TRBV18; CDR3 length: 15; D gene: -; clone size: few; J gene: TRBJ1-1; CDR3 protein: CASSPPKGTRTEAFF; CDR3 DNA: TGTGCCAGCTCACCACCGAAGGGGACTCGCACTGAAGCTTTCTTT
V gene: TRBV4-3; CDR3 length: 15; D gene: TRBD1; clone size: -; J gene: TRBJ1-1; CDR3 protein: CASSQQDRGSVEAFF; CDR3 DNA: TGCGCCAGCAGCCAGCAAGACAGGGGGTCGGTTGAAGCTTTCTTT
V gene: TRBV7-2; CDR3 length: 16; D gene: -; clone size: -; J gene: TRBJ1-6; CDR3 protein: CASTVTASSYNSPLHF; CDR3 DNA: TGTGCCAGCACCGTCACTGCCAGCTCCTATAATTCACCCCTCCACTTT
V gene: TRBV4-1; CDR3 length: 16; D gene: -; clone size: -; J gene: TRBJ1-6; CDR3 protein: CASSQATSWAASPLHF; CDR3 DNA: TGCGCCAGCAGCCAAGCAACTTCCTGGGCGGCATCACCCCTCCACTTT
V gene: TRBV12-3/TRBV12-4; CDR3 length: 12; D gene: -; clone size: -; J gene: TRBJ2-1; CDR3 protein: CASSPKGFVQFF; CDR3 DNA: TGTGCCAGCAGTCCAAAGGGATTTGTGCAGTTCTTC
V gene: TRBV2; CDR3 length: 15; D gene: -; clone size: -; J gene: TRBJ1-3; CDR3 protein: CASSDSVSSGNTIYF; CDR3 DNA: TGCGCCAGCAGTGATTCAGTATCCTCTGGAAACACCATATATTTT
V gene: TRBV27; CDR3 length: 16; D gene: TRBD2; clone size: -; J gene: TRBJ2-3; CDR3 protein: CASSFTSGGQGDTQYF; CDR3 DNA: TGTGCCAGCAGTTTTACTAGCGGGGGGCAGGGGGATACGCAGTATTTT
V gene: TRBV4-2; CDR3 length: 14; D gene: TRBD1; clone size: few; J gene: TRBJ1-1; CDR3 protein: CASSRLQGDTEAFF; CDR3 DNA: TGTGCCAGCAGCCGTTTACAGGGGGACACTGAAGCTTTCTTT
V gene: TRBV12-3/TRBV12-4; CDR3 length: 11; D gene: -; clone size: -; J gene: TRBJ1-1; CDR3 protein: CASSKRTEAFF; CDR3 DNA: TGTGCCAGCAGCAAACGGACTGAAGCTTTCTTT
V gene: TRBV6-5; CDR3 length: 15; D gene: -; clone size: -; J gene: TRBJ1-3; CDR3 protein: CASSYKGVSGNTIYF; CDR3 DNA: TGTGCCAGCAGTTACAAGGGTGTTTCTGGAAACACCATATATTTT
V gene: TRBV7-2; CDR3 length: 13; D gene: -; clone size: -; J gene: TRBJ2-3; CDR3 protein: CASSPDHTDTQYF; CDR3 DNA: TGTGCCAGCAGCCCGGACCACACAGATACGCAGTATTTT
V gene: TRBV5-1; CDR3 length: 14; D gene: TRBD2; clone size: few; J gene: TRBJ2-3; CDR3 protein: CASSFAGEGDTQYF; CDR3 DNA: TGCGCCAGCAGCTTTGCGGGGGAGGGAGATACGCAGTATTTT
V gene: TRBV7-2; CDR3 length: 12; D gene: -; clone size: -; J gene: TRBJ1-1; CDR3 protein: CASSWDNTEAFF; CDR3 DNA: TGTGCCAGCAGCTGGGACAACACTGAAGCTTTCTTT
V gene: TRBV5-5; CDR3 length: 20; D gene: -; clone size: -; J gene: TRBJ2-6; CDR3 protein: CASSLNQAWDGPPWANVLTF; CDR3 DNA: TGTGCCAGCAGCTTGAATCAGGCGTGGGACGGTCCGCCTTGGGCCAACGTCCTGACTTTC
V gene: TRBV6-2/TRBV6-3; CDR3 length: 13; D gene: -; clone size: few; J gene: TRBJ2-1; CDR3 protein: CASTVQNYNEQFF; CDR3 DNA: TGTGCCAGCACGGTACAGAATTACAATGAGCAGTTCTTC
V gene: TRBV3-1; CDR3 length: 15; D gene: TRBD2; clone size: -; J gene: TRBJ2-1; CDR3 protein: CASSRTGGGNYEQFF; CDR3 DNA: TGTGCCAGCAGCCGAACCGGCGGGGGGAATTACGAGCAGTTCTTC
V gene: TRBV24-1; CDR3 length: 16; D gene: -; clone size: few; J gene: TRBJ2-6; CDR3 protein: CATSDPGRVGANVLTF; CDR3 DNA: TGTGCCACCAGTGACCCGGGTCGGGTGGGGGCCAACGTCCTGACTTTC
V gene: TRBV6-2/TRBV6-3; CDR3 length: 15; D gene: TRBD2; clone size: once; J gene: TRBJ2-3; CDR3 protein: CASSLIAGNTDTQYF; CDR3 DNA: TGTGCCAGCAGTCTCATAGCGGGGAACACAGATACGCAGTATTTT
V gene: TRBV10-3; CDR3 length: 14; D gene: -; clone size: -; J gene: TRBJ2-2; CDR3 protein: CAISEAANTGELFF; CDR3 DNA: TGTGCCATCAGTGAGGCAGCGAACACCGGGGAGCTGTTTTTT
V gene: TRBV4-1; CDR3 length: 13; D gene: -; clone size: -; J gene: TRBJ1-5; CDR3 protein: CASSHTGNQPQHF; CDR3 DNA: TGCGCCAGCAGCCATACAGGGAATCAGCCCCAGCATTTT
V gene: TRBV5-1; CDR3 length: 14; D gene: -; clone size: few; J gene: TRBJ2-4; CDR3 protein: CASSNPLRWNIQYF; CDR3 DNA: TGCGCCAGCAGCAATCCGCTTAGATGGAACATTCAGTACTTC
V gene: TRBV7-3; CDR3 length: 11; D gene: TRBD1; clone size: -; J gene: TRBJ1-2; CDR3 protein: CASSYFGTDTF; CDR3 DNA: TGTGCCAGCAGCTATTTTGGGACAGACACCTTC
V gene: TRBV6-1; CDR3 length: 14; D gene: -; clone size: few; J gene: TRBJ1-1; CDR3 protein: CASSELRRVTEAFF; CDR3 DNA: TGTGCCAGCAGTGAATTGAGGCGGGTCACTGAAGCTTTCTTT
V gene: TRBV6-5; CDR3 length: 13; D gene: -; clone size: -; J gene: TRBJ1-2; CDR3 protein: CASSRGQFGGYTF; CDR3 DNA: TGTGCCAGCAGCCGCGGACAATTTGGTGGCTACACCTTC